A single sample is the source of the 2 T cell receptor beta chains below, sequenced in a study of beta chain features in type 1 diabetes. Every isolated RNA sample was fully reverse transcribed, so sequencing captured expressed TCRB transcripts. Clones were read by immunoSEQ multiplex PCR, and TCRdb kept only the in-frame ones, dropping some. The profile covers about 320,000 clones, with around 13% appearing a single time and about 6.7% taken by the ten largest. The sequencing sample was made of central memory CD4+ T cells from blood. Receptors were obtained from a man younger than 40 in good health.

V and J are TRBV29-1 and TRBJ2-1; 9 nucleotides match TRBD2. Trimming cost V 4 bases and J 10 bases; bases outside gene matches: 5. CDR3 size: 12 residues. Looked up from germline, CDR1 is SQVTM and CDR2 is ANQGSEA. CDR3 coding DNA: TGCAGCGTTGGGACTAGCGTCAGGGAGCAGTTCTTC. Its protein is CSVGTSVREQFF.

Only a few counts were recorded for this clone. Lacking the conserved final phenylalanine or tryptophan, this CDR3 likely reflects a read error. The limits of the CDR3 on the DNA are not certain, so only TCRdb's listed CDR3 is given. J is TRBJ1-2 and V is TRBV9. Germline V gene lookup returns CDR1 SGDLS and CDR2 YYNGEE. The CDR3 spans 11 amino acids, including both terminal residues. This chain's CDR3 is CASSRGEGHTL.